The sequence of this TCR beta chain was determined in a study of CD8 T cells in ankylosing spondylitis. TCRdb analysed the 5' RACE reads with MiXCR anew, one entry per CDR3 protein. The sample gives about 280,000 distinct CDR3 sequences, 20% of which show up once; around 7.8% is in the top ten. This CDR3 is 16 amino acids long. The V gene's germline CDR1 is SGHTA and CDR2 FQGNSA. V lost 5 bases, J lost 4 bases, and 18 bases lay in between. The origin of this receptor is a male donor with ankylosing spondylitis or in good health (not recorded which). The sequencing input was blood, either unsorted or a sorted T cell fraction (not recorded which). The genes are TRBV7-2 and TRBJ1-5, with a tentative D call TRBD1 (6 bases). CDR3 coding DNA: TGTGCCAGCAGCCTACAGGGAACCCTTAGGAATCAGCCCCAGCATTTT. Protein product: CASSLQGTLRNQPQHF.